These T cell receptor beta chains were read from a single sample in a study of T cell responses to AZD1222 COVID-19 vaccine. The repertoire was sequenced with immunoSEQ multiplex PCR; TCRdb's copy has only in-frame clones and lacks some. There are under 100,000 clones in the sample; about 90% occur only once, and approximately 7% lies in the top ten. The sequencing used peripheral blood, collected on day 0 of MenACWY control vaccination. These receptors were obtained from an adult in good health. The conserved cysteine and the conserved F or W are not part of the CDR3 here.

len,v_gene,j_gene,CDR3aa
13,TRBV13,TRBJ2-3,ASSSGLAGGGTQY
11,TRBV30,TRBJ1-5,AWSGGTHQPQH
16,TRBV4-1,TRBJ2-3,ASSQGFGGSSGADTQY
9,TRBV5-6,TRBJ2-1,ASSLSPGGF
14,TRBV28,TRBJ1-2,ASRLRTGTGIGGYT
15,TRBV5-1,TRBJ2-3,ASSPGTSGRGADTQY
12,TRBV7-9,TRBJ2-7,ASSLDQGAREQY
12,TRBV10-2,TRBJ2-5,ASSEQGVKETQY
12,TRBV19,TRBJ1-1,ASSKPFQATEAF
12,TRBV2,TRBJ1-1,ASSGLQGNTEAF
15,TRBV2,TRBJ2-2,ASSDLGLAANTGELF
13,TRBV6-5,TRBJ1-4,ASSPREGEDEKLF
11,TRBV7-8,TRBJ2-7,ASSLDRYNEQY
10,TRBV27,TRBJ2-3,ASSSPPDTQY
11,TRBV28,TRBJ2-5,ASSLTYQETQY
11,TRBV6-5,TRBJ1-3,ASSLQVGNTIY
14,TRBV6-1,TRBJ2-5,ASSATSGGTRETQY
12,TRBV13,TRBJ1-6,ASSSGRNNSPLH
15,TRBV9,TRBJ1-2,ASSVGTGAIHNYGYT